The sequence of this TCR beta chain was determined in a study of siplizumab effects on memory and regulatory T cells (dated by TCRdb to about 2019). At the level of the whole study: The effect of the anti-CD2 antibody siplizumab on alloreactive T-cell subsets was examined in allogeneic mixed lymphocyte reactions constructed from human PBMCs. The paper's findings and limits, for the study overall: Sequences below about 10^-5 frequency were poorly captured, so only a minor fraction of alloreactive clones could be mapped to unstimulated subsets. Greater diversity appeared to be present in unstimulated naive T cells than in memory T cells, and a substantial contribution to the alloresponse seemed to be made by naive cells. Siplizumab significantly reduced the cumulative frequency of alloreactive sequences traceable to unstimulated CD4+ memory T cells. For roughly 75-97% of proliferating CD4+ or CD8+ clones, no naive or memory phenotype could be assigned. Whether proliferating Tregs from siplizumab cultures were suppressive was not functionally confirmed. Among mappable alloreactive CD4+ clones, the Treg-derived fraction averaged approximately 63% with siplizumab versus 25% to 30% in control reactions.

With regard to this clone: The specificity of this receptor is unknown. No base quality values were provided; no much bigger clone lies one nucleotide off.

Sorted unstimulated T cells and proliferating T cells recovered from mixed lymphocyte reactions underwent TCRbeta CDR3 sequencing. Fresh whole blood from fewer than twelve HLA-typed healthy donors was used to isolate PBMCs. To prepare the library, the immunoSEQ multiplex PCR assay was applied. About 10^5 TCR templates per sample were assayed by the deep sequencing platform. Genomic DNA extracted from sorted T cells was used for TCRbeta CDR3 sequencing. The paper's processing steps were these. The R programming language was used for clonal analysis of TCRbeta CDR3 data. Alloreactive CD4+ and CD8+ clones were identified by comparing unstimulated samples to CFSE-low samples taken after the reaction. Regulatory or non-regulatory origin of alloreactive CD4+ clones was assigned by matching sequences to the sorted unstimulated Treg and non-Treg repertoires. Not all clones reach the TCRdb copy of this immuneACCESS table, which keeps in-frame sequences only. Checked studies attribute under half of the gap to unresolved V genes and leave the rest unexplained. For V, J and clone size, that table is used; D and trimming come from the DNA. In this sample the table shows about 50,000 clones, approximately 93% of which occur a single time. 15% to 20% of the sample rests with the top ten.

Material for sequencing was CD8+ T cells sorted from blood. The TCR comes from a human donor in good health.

CDR3 reads: CASSAPGDEQYF. At the DNA level, the sequence is TGCGCCAGCAGTGCACCCGGGGACGAGCAGTACTTC. The chain was built from TRBV10-1 and TRBJ2-7; matching of 5 bases hints at TRBD2 as the D gene. The germline V gene (reference sequence) supplies CDR1 WNHNN and CDR2 SYGVQD. Taken from cysteine to phenylalanine, the CDR3 has 12 residues. CDR3 DNA is the only sequence kept; it has 36 bases, read in frame from the first base. The trim is 4 bases for V and 5 bases for J, with a gap of 9 bases between the germline ends.